A selection of T cell receptor beta chains follows, all from one sample in a study of graft-versus-host responses after intestinal transplantation. Sequencing used immunoSEQ multiplex PCR; TCRdb keeps in-frame clones, though not all of them. The table shows some 40,000 clones, with roughly 87% occurring only once. The sequenced sample was ileum tissue, obtained approximately 210 days after intestinal transplant. The source of these receptors is a human patient who received an intestinal transplant, so some T cells may come from the graft donor. CDR3s include the opening cysteine and the closing phenylalanine or tryptophan. Each record gives: D gene, V gene, J gene, clone size, CDR3 protein, CDR3 DNA. The D gene is left open where the match is weak. Some rows have no size entry. The others give once, few or many, or a class for an expanded clone.

d_call: NA; v_call: TRBV28; j_call: TRBJ2-2; clone_size: NA; cdr3_aa: CASSESSGELFF; cdr3_nt: TGTGCCAGCAGTGAGAGTTCAGGGGAGCTGTTTTTT
d_call: NA; v_call: TRBV5-4; j_call: TRBJ1-2; clone_size: NA; cdr3_aa: CASSLYGNYGYTF; cdr3_nt: TGTGCCAGCAGCTTGTACGGAAACTATGGCTACACCTTC
d_call: TRBD2; v_call: TRBV7-9; j_call: TRBJ2-1; clone_size: NA; cdr3_aa: CASRGLAAYNEQFF; cdr3_nt: TGTGCCAGCAGAGGACTAGCGGCCTACAATGAGCAGTTCTTC
d_call: NA; v_call: TRBV5-1; j_call: TRBJ2-2; clone_size: NA; cdr3_aa: CASIEQDTGELFF; cdr3_nt: TGCGCCAGCATCGAACAGGACACCGGGGAGCTGTTTTTT
d_call: NA; v_call: TRBV4-1; j_call: TRBJ1-2; clone_size: NA; cdr3_aa: CASSQAIGQGGGYTF; cdr3_nt: TGCGCCAGCAGCCAAGCCATCGGACAAGGAGGTGGCTACACCTTC
d_call: TRBD1; v_call: TRBV27; j_call: TRBJ2-1; clone_size: NA; cdr3_aa: CASSLLSTGAYNEQFF; cdr3_nt: TGTGCCAGCAGTTTACTTTCGACAGGGGCCTACAATGAGCAGTTCTTC
d_call: NA; v_call: TRBV5-1; j_call: TRBJ2-5; clone_size: NA; cdr3_aa: CASSTGTLQETQYF; cdr3_nt: TGCGCCAGCAGCACCGGGACTCTCCAAGAGACCCAGTACTTC
d_call: NA; v_call: TRBV2; j_call: TRBJ2-7; clone_size: once; cdr3_aa: CARGTNSYEQYF; cdr3_nt: TGTGCCAGAGGGACCAACTCCTACGAGCAGTACTTC
d_call: NA; v_call: TRBV7-3; j_call: TRBJ2-5; clone_size: once; cdr3_aa: CASSPGPGGQETQYF; cdr3_nt: TGTGCCAGCAGCCCCGGGCCCGGGGGCCAAGAGACCCAGTACTTC
d_call: NA; v_call: TRBV7-6; j_call: TRBJ2-7; clone_size: few; cdr3_aa: CASSPSSARPYEQYF; cdr3_nt: TGTGCCAGCAGCCCATCTTCCGCGCGGCCTTACGAGCAGTACTTC
d_call: NA; v_call: TRBV27; j_call: TRBJ1-4; clone_size: NA; cdr3_aa: CASSPSWGGEKLFF; cdr3_nt: TGTGCCAGCAGTCCAAGTTGGGGGGGCGAAAAACTGTTTTTT
d_call: NA; v_call: TRBV9; j_call: TRBJ2-3; clone_size: few; cdr3_aa: CASSVKGQGTDTQYF; cdr3_nt: TGTGCCAGCAGCGTAAAAGGCCAGGGAACAGATACGCAGTATTTT
d_call: NA; v_call: TRBV27; j_call: TRBJ2-7; clone_size: NA; cdr3_aa: CASSFFRAGYEQYF; cdr3_nt: TGTGCCAGCAGTTTCTTCAGGGCCGGCTACGAGCAGTACTTC
d_call: NA; v_call: TRBV6-1; j_call: TRBJ1-5; clone_size: few; cdr3_aa: CASSAGHSNQPQHF; cdr3_nt: TGTGCCAGCAGCGCGGGACATAGCAATCAGCCCCAGCATTTT
d_call: NA; v_call: TRBV7-2; j_call: TRBJ2-7; clone_size: once; cdr3_aa: CASGLIGGAYEQYF; cdr3_nt: TGTGCCAGCGGCTTAATCGGGGGCGCCTACGAGCAGTACTTC
d_call: TRBD1; v_call: TRBV11-2; j_call: TRBJ2-7; clone_size: NA; cdr3_aa: CASSLVQGAVEQYF; cdr3_nt: TGTGCCAGCAGCTTAGTACAGGGGGCTGTCGAGCAGTACTTC
d_call: NA; v_call: TRBV7-2; j_call: TRBJ2-3; clone_size: NA; cdr3_aa: CASSRIKGTDTQYF; cdr3_nt: TGTGCCAGCAGCCGAATTAAGGGGACAGATACGCAGTATTTT
d_call: NA; v_call: TRBV29-1; j_call: TRBJ1-1; clone_size: NA; cdr3_aa: CSVGLGLGAEAFF; cdr3_nt: TGCAGCGTTGGATTGGGGTTAGGCGCTGAAGCTTTCTTT
d_call: NA; v_call: TRBV11-2; j_call: TRBJ1-1; clone_size: NA; cdr3_aa: CASSQNRAPGEAFF; cdr3_nt: TGTGCCAGCAGCCAAAACAGGGCGCCCGGGGAAGCTTTCTTT
d_call: NA; v_call: TRBV19; j_call: TRBJ2-1; clone_size: NA; cdr3_aa: CASSESWNEQFF; cdr3_nt: TGTGCCAGTAGCGAGTCCTGGAATGAGCAGTTCTTC
d_call: NA; v_call: TRBV27; j_call: TRBJ2-7; clone_size: NA; cdr3_aa: CASRTIGTGYYEQYF; cdr3_nt: TGTGCCAGCAGAACCATTGGGACTGGATACTACGAGCAGTACTTC
d_call: NA; v_call: TRBV4-2; j_call: TRBJ1-6; clone_size: NA; cdr3_aa: CASSQGTGDSPLHF; cdr3_nt: TGTGCCAGCAGCCAAGGTACCGGGGATTCACCCCTCCACTTT
d_call: NA; v_call: TRBV27; j_call: TRBJ2-3; clone_size: NA; cdr3_aa: CASSLGGVGTDTQYF; cdr3_nt: TGTGCCAGCAGTTTAGGCGGGGTCGGCACAGATACGCAGTATTTT
d_call: TRBD1; v_call: TRBV7-9; j_call: TRBJ2-7; clone_size: NA; cdr3_aa: CASSSGTGRGSYEQYF; cdr3_nt: TGTGCCAGCAGCTCAGGGACAGGGCGAGGATCCTACGAGCAGTACTTC
d_call: TRBD1; v_call: TRBV11-2; j_call: TRBJ2-5; clone_size: NA; cdr3_aa: CASSLVGTVKETQYF; cdr3_nt: TGTGCCAGCAGCTTAGTGGGGACAGTAAAAGAGACCCAGTACTTC
d_call: NA; v_call: TRBV5-1; j_call: TRBJ1-4; clone_size: NA; cdr3_aa: CASSLENLRSLNEKLFF; cdr3_nt: TGCGCCAGCAGCTTGGAGAATCTCCGGTCTTTAAATGAAAAACTGTTTTTT
d_call: NA; v_call: TRBV15; j_call: TRBJ1-1; clone_size: once; cdr3_aa: CATSRQSLNTEAFF; cdr3_nt: TGTGCCACCAGCAGGCAGAGCTTGAACACTGAAGCTTTCTTT
d_call: NA; v_call: TRBV6-6; j_call: TRBJ1-2; clone_size: few; cdr3_aa: CASSYSWGENGYTF; cdr3_nt: TGTGCCAGCAGTTACTCGTGGGGGGAAAATGGCTACACCTTC
d_call: TRBD2; v_call: TRBV7-3; j_call: TRBJ2-1; clone_size: NA; cdr3_aa: CASSPPGLAPLNEQFF; cdr3_nt: TGTGCCAGCAGCCCCCCGGGACTAGCGCCCCTCAATGAGCAGTTCTTC
d_call: NA; v_call: TRBV2; j_call: TRBJ1-2; clone_size: NA; cdr3_aa: CASSEVGQGLGYTF; cdr3_nt: TGTGCCAGCAGTGAAGTCGGGCAGGGCCTTGGCTACACCTTC
d_call: NA; v_call: TRBV2; j_call: TRBJ1-2; clone_size: NA; cdr3_aa: CASSEIRGGGNYGYTF; cdr3_nt: TGTGCCAGCAGTGAAATTCGGGGGGGAGGGAACTATGGCTACACCTTC
d_call: TRBD2; v_call: TRBV27; j_call: TRBJ2-7; clone_size: NA; cdr3_aa: CASRRQAGDEQYF; cdr3_nt: TGTGCCAGCCGGCGGCAGGCGGGGGACGAGCAGTACTTC
d_call: NA; v_call: TRBV7-9; j_call: TRBJ2-2; clone_size: NA; cdr3_aa: CASSPRRATGELFF; cdr3_nt: TGTGCCAGCAGCCCGAGGAGGGCTACCGGGGAGCTGTTTTTT